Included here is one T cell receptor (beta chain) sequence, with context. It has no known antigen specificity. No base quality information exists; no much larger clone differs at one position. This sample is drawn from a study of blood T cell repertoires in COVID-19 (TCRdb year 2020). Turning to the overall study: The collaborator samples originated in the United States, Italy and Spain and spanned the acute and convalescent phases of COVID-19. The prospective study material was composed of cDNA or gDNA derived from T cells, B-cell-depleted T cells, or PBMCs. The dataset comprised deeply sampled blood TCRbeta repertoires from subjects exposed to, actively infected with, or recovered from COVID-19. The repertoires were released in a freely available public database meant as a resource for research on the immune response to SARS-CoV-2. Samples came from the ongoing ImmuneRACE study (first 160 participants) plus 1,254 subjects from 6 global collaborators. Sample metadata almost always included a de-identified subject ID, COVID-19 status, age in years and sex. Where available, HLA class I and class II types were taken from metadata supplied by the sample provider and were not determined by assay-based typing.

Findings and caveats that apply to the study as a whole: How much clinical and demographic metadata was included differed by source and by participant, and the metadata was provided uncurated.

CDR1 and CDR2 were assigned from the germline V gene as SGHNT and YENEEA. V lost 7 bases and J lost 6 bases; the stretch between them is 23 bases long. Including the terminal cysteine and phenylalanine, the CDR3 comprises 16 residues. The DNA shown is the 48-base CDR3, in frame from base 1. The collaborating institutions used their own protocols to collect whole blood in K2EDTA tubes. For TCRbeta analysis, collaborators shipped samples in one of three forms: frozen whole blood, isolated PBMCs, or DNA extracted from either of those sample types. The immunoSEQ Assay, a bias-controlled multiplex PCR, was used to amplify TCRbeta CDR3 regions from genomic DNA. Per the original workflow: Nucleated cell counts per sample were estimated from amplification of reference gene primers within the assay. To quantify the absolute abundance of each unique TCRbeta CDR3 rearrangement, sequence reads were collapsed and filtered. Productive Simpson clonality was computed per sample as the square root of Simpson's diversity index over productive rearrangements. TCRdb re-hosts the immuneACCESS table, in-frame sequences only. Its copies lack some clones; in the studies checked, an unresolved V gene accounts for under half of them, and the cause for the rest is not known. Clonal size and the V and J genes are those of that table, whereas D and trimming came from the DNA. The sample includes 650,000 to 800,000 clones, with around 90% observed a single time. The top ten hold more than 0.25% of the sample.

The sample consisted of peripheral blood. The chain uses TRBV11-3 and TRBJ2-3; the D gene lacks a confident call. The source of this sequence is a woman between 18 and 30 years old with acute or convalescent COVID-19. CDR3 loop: CASTPFWAPGLDTQYF. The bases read TGTGCCAGCACCCCCTTTTGGGCCCCCGGTCTGGATACGCAGTATTTT.